This T cell receptor (beta chain) is from a study of prognosis after radiotherapy for stage I lung cancer. Study at large: While 6 to 8 patients had squamous cell carcinoma tumors, the tumors of some 13 were adenocarcinoma. No patient received concurrent therapy with stereotactic body radiotherapy. Regarding the study as a whole: It was in patients who developed distant metastases that Shannon entropy after stereotactic body radiation therapy was lower. Stereotactic body radiation therapy was followed by fewer unique TCR clones, median 10,088 versus 6,861.

With respect to this clonotype: Its antigen is undetermined.

Deletions cut 2 bases from V and 7 bases from J, with 13 bases between. The CDR3 spans 14 residues. Germline-derived CDR1 and CDR2 are SGHRS and YFSETQ. Amplicons of TCR beta CDR3 were generated from genomic DNA by two-round multiplex PCR. Amplification during the initial PCR round employed primers specific to each TRBV and TRBJ gene. TCRdb used MiXCR to reprocess the multiplex PCR reads, holding one entry per CDR3 protein. The sample lists nearly 35,000 distinct CDR3 sequences; under 40% were seen once. The sequence was collected from a donor aged 50 or older with non-small cell lung cancer. Sequencing used PBMCs, obtained before or after stereotactic body radiation therapy (not recorded which). The chain joins TRBV5-1 to TRBJ2-1; TRBD1 might be the D (6 bases). CDR3 loop: CASSLGGLGNEQFF. In nucleotides, the CDR3 is TGCGCCAGCAGCTTAGGGGGATTGGGGAATGAGCAGTTCTTC.